This TCR beta chain was recorded in a study of T cells in Graves' hyperthyroidism and ophthalmopathy. V lost 4 bases and J 3 bases, leaving 10 bases between the germline ends. The CDR3 extends over 13 amino acids. Germline V gives CDR1 SGHRS, CDR2 YFSETQ. Patients were aged 18 to 65, had disease duration under 2 months, and had newly diagnosed hyperthyroidism. Amplification yielded TCR beta CDR3 regions, with RNA transcripts as the source. HTBI primers were the set used in a first-round RT-PCR of the TCR CDR3. TCRdb reanalysed the multiplex PCR reads using MiXCR and keeps one entry per CDR3 protein. This table holds around 350,000 distinct CDR3 sequences, over 15% found once. In this sample, this clonotype turned up many times.

J is TRBJ1-2 and V is TRBV5-1; TRBD1 might be the D (5 bases). The clonotype originates from a woman under 30 with Graves' hyperthyroidism. The specimen sequenced was blood. This CDR3 reads CASSQGYDYGYTF. In DNA, the CDR3 is TGCGCCAGCAGCCAGGGATACGACTATGGCTACACCTTC. The complete variable domain, with remaining parts taken from reference TRBV5-1 and TRBJ1-2, reads KAGVTQTPRYLIKTRGQQVTLSCSPISGHRSVSWYQQTPGQGLQFLFEYFSETQRNKGNFPGRFSGRQFSNSRSEMNVSTLELGDSALYLCASSQGYDYGYTFGSGTRLTVV.